The T cell receptor (beta chain) described here comes from a study of cytomegalovirus exposure and HLA in healthy donors (dated by TCRdb to 2015 to 2018). In the study overall: In an earlier analysis of approximately 500 of the donors, 250 to 350 Gb of sequence data and 117 million unique TCR beta sequences from about 179 million T cells were reported. To predict cytomegalovirus infection status, the study brought together high-throughput TCR immunosequencing, statistical association of individual TCRs with disease status, and machine learning. To decide whether each TCR beta V gene segment behaved as functional or pseudogenic, an earlier analysis of 587 of the donors relied on high-throughput TCR beta sequencing. Using immunosequencing, the study profiled T cell repertoires from 666 subjects and related those repertoires to cytomegalovirus serostatus. Alongside the repertoire data, information on donor age, sex, ethnicity and CMV serostatus was compiled. A later analysis re-examined previously published TCR beta repertoires from 600 to 700 donors and added high-resolution HLA genotyping to investigate patterns of TCR occurrence. The study aimed to test whether signatures of past pathogen exposure could be identified by cataloging public T cell receptors. The number of donors typed differed by locus, with roughly 620-630 for A, B, C, DRB1 and DQB1, roughly 520 for DQA1, 600 to 610 for DPA1, and around 450 for DPB1. Both class I and class II loci were covered by HLA typing, at four-digit resolution. Rather than drawing on any new phenotypic data, the later analysis identified candidate immune exposures from TCR beta sequences and the way those sequences occurred across donors. Among almost 400 genotyped donors of the cohort, an average of around 240,000 unique TCR beta nucleotide sequences were sequenced per donor, around 20% of them non-productive. Every repertoire in the discovery cohort had been generated on one and the same sequencing platform. An early release that covered about 600 HLA-typed donors contained approximately 300 gigabases of sequencing data and 80 million or so unique TCR sequences. Besides the first cohort of hundreds of subjects, a separate validation cohort made up of over 100 different subjects was used. About 5 DR-DQ haplotypes were handled as single units for association and clustering, since linkage in the cohort was strong. Among the roughly 400 genotyped donors, about 85% belonged to the genetic ancestry cluster associated with self-reported Caucasian donors. A later genetic analysis used genome-wide SNP genotypes for about 60% of the roughly 700 donors, treating that subset as a discovery cohort.

On this clone itself: It has no known antigen specificity. No clone much larger than this one lies a single base away; base qualities are absent.

The CDR3 contains 13 residues, cysteine and phenylalanine counted. Only the CDR3 region is kept as DNA, spanning 39 bases read in frame from base 1. From a lookup of the germline V gene, CDR1 and CDR2 are LGHNA and YSLEER. V sheds 3 bases and J sheds 1 base, leaving 7 bases between their ends. In total, more than 500 healthy bone marrow donors made up the cohort. All cohort members were sampled while nominally healthy, although unrecorded immune exposures were likely present. CMV serostatus was positive for 289 and negative for about 50% of the roughly 700 cohort members, and was not recorded for this donor. Every donor gave a peripheral blood sample, and the peripheral blood mononuclear cells from that sample were used for TCR beta sequencing. Genomic DNA extraction from the blood cell samples was performed with the Qiagen DNeasy Blood Extraction Kit. The paper as a whole reports these results and caveats: According to a later analysis, parvovirus B19, influenza, CMV and Epstein-Barr virus appeared linked to several top co-occurrence clusters. A further reported finding was that TCR beta sequences accurately predicted the HLA-A and HLA-B alleles for most subjects in the first cohort. An association between a missense DCLRE1C variant and V-gene and J-gene trimming of TCR beta chains was found in a later genetic analysis and replicated in an independent cohort. Three of the identified cytomegalovirus-associated TCR beta chains were confirmed in vitro to be specific for cytomegalovirus antigens. In a later analysis, the rate of TCR association differed among HLA loci, with DRB1 alleles having the most associated TCRs and HLA-C alleles having the fewest. In this cohort, only TCR beta chains were sequenced, and detectable features were limited by the absence of alpha or paired-chain data. The classifier was reported to diagnose cytomegalovirus status with high specificity and sensitivity in both the original cohort and the validation cohort. Over 15 rarely observed V segments, including chromosome 9 orphons, were excluded from the earlier analysis of approximately 600 of the donors because counts were too low. For the cohort, immune exposure information was limited to CMV serostatus. The study gave a list of 150 to 200 TCR beta chains associated with cytomegalovirus. Because HLA typing was missing for some donors at each locus, association tests included only the typed subset. Some IMGT-functional V segments, including TRBV6-2 and TRBV6-3, could not be distinguished by the 87-base-pair reads and were therefore excluded. Correlated functional status among segregating V segments might reflect linkage disequilibrium, but an unknown experimental factor could not be ruled out. A later analysis found that most CMV-associated TCR beta chains appeared HLA-restricted, with HLA associations seemingly driven largely by CMV exposure. In a later analysis, HLA-associated TCR beta chains showed more clonal expansion and lower generation probabilities than non-associated chains that were equally common. Specific HLA alleles were associated with 15,000 to 20,000 TCR beta sequences at a false discovery rate of 0.05 in a later analysis. When HLA alleles, especially DR and DQ, strongly co-occurred, attributing TCR associations to individual alleles was difficult. The authors suggested that the approach could potentially be generalized to other disease states and immunological phenotypes. Compared with the 666-donor mean, donors in an Asian-associated ancestry cluster had fewer N-insertions in productive TCRs, according to a later genetic analysis. Across donors, most TCR sequences were observed very rarely, whereas some public TCRs were present in many individuals. A group of highly shared sequence variants was considered likely to be a technical artifact of the sequencing pipeline. Roughly uniform sequencing depth across donors was assumed in presence/absence analyses, although this assumption may not hold. In an earlier analysis of several hundred of the donors, most TCR beta V segments were observed in productive rearrangements about 87% or about 30% of the time, broadly matching IMGT annotations.

Library preparation used the immunoSEQ multiplex PCR assay. For the multiplex PCR, a mixture combining 60 forward primers for TCR Vbeta segments and 13 reverse primers for TCR Jbeta segments was used. Amplification of the CDR3 region of rearranged TCR beta genes was performed with a multiplex PCR assay on genomic DNA. The Illumina HiSeq System was used to sequence the amplified TCR beta libraries as 87-base-pair reads. The study's own analysis went as follows. A later analysis tallied around 87 million unique TCR beta chains across the 610 or so repertoires, and about 10 million of those chains were shared by two or more donors. To remove PCR and sequencing errors, raw reads were error-corrected and collapsed into unique sequences using a nearest-neighbor algorithm that merged closely related sequences. CDR3 sequences were aligned to IMGT reference sequences to assign V, D and J gene segments. For a sequence to be retained, a match of at least six nucleotides to both a V gene segment and a J gene segment was required. Rearrangements were classified as productive when the CDR3 lacked stop codons and remained in frame with V and J, and all other rearrangements were classified as non-productive. CDR3 was defined according to IMGT convention as the region running from the second conserved V-encoded cysteine to the conserved J-encoded phenylalanine. The earlier analysis of about 620 of the donors excluded sequences that lacked an unambiguous match to a single V gene segment. In an earlier analysis of approximately 610 of the donors, V segments were called functional above 56.7% productive rearrangements and were called segregating when the between-donor standard deviation exceeded 5%. A statistical classification framework was built for diagnosing cytomegalovirus status from the catalog of TCR beta chain sequences. A later analysis assigned V and J genes by comparing TCR nucleotide sequences with IMGT/GENE-DB human TR gene sequences. Using the TCRdist pipeline, a later analysis assigned CDR3 sequences along with most-parsimonious VDJ recombination scenarios. A later analysis defined each TCR beta chain by its CDR3 amino acid sequence plus V-gene family, and excluded reads lacking a unique V-gene family. In a later analysis, some 600 highly shared, low-generation-probability nucleotide sequences were removed to address suspected cross-contamination and a sequencing artifact. For each public chain, a later analysis derived a clonal expansion index from normalized ranks of inferred template counts within each repertoire. In a later analysis, generation probabilities were computed using a VDJ recombination model fitted to out-of-frame rearrangements, and the results were checked against IGoR. A later analysis scored TCR-TCR, TCR-HLA and TCR-CMV co-occurrence with hypergeometric tests, applying a repertoire-size bias correction to TCR pairs. To estimate false discovery rates, a later analysis permuted the HLA or CMV assignments 20 times. In a later analysis, co-occurring TCRs were grouped using DBSCAN, and TCRdist sequence similarity was added for clustering within HLA-allele-positive subsets. Repertoires with fewer than 30,000 or more than 120,000 public chains, plus five repertoires with anomalous nucleotide sharing, were excluded from co-occurrence clustering. The table comes from immuneACCESS by way of TCRdb, which keeps in-frame sequences with V and J called. Part of the clones is missing from these tables; in studies checked, under half for an unresolved V gene and the rest for unknown reasons. The V and J calls and clone size come from that table; D and trimming were worked out from the DNA. In this sample the table shows 150,000 or so clones, approximately 70% of which occur a single time. The ten top clones hold under 2.5% of the sample.

The chain is assembled from TRBV4-3 and TRBJ2-7; no confident D gene assignment can be made. This sequence was found in a human donor in good health. Sequencing input: PBMCs. The DNA reads as follows: TGCGCCAGCAGCCATTCCGTATCCTACGAGCAGTACTTC. Its product reads: CASSHSVSYEQYF.